A single sample gave rise to the 26 T cell receptor beta chains below, sequenced in a study of blood T cell repertoires in COVID-19. TCRdb's table, derived via immunoSEQ multiplex PCR, lists solely in-frame clones and lacks some. This table holds tens of thousands of clones, approximately 83% found once. The material sequenced was peripheral blood. These receptors all stem from a woman of 80 years or more with active or convalescent COVID-19.

The rearrangement joins TRBV7-8 to TRBJ1-6; D might be TRBD1 (6 bases). Between the trimmed V and J ends, which lost 6 bases and 5 bases, there was a span of 14 bases. Germline CDR1 SGHVS, CDR2 FQNEAQ. This CDR3 region has 15 residues. This chain's CDR3 is CASSLQGSNNSPLHF. Written as DNA, the CDR3 is TGTGCCAGCAGTTTACAGGGAAGCAATAATTCACCCCTCCACTTT.

The chain employs TRBV27 and TRBJ1-1; D not certain. CDR1 and CDR2 from the germline V gene are MNHEY and SMNVEV (reference sequence). V lost 2 bases to trimming and J lost 0 bases, with 4 bases between them. CDR3 length equals 13 residues. This CDR3 reads CASSLLMNTEAFF. For the CDR3, the DNA is TGTGCCAGCAGTTTACTTATGAACACTGAAGCTTTCTTT.

This sequence joins TRBV24-1 and TRBJ2-3, with 9 bases aligning to TRBD2. V lost 4 bases and J lost 4; bases outside the gene matches: 5. There are 15 residues in the CDR3. The germline V gene has CDR1 KGHDR and CDR2 SFDVKD. CDR3: CATSEVAGVSDTQYF. The DNA of the CDR3 is TGTGCCACCAGTGAAGTAGCGGGAGTCTCAGATACGCAGTATTTT.

Turning to this clone: A junction end diverges from the germline sequence, so it may reflect a read error. The rearrangement uses TRBV5-1 and TRBJ1-2; the match to TRBD1 covers 8 bases. Germline CDR1 SGHRS, CDR2 YFSETQ. The CDR3 covers 14 residues. DNA of the CDR3: TGCGCCAGCAGCTTGGAGGGACAGGTACATGGCCACACCTTC. It yields the protein CASSLEGQVHGHTF.

The V gene is TRBV3-1 (or the pseudogene TRBV3-2), the J gene TRBJ1-1; 10 positions match TRBD1. The CDR3 has 16 residues. Per germline, CDR1 LGHDT and CDR2 YNNKEL (reference sequence). V dropped 4 bases and J dropped 5; count of bases not matched to a gene: 10. The CDR3 nucleotides read TGTGCCAGCAGCCCTAGTCCCGGGACAGGGGATACTGAAGCTTTCTTT. Amino acids: CASSPSPGTGDTEAFF.

The CDR3 nucleotides read TGTGCCAGCAGGTCGTTGGAGACTAGCGGGATCAACGAGCAGTACTTC. This sequence encodes CASRSLETSGINEQYF. This rearrangement joins TRBV2 to TRBJ2-7; 11 bases fit TRBD2. Trimming at V came to 6 bases and at J to 5 bases, leaving 12 bases not matched to a gene. This CDR3 comprises 16 residues. From germline, CDR1 is SNHLY and CDR2 FYNNEI.

The genes are TRBV9 and TRBJ1-1; no reliable D call. Per germline, CDR1 SGDLS and CDR2 YYNGEE. CDR3 length: 14 amino acids. V lost 3 bases and J 1 base, leaving 10 bases between the germline ends. The CDR3 region is CASSGRSRNTEAFF. As DNA, the CDR3 is TGTGCCAGCAGCGGGAGGAGTCGGAACACTGAAGCTTTCTTT.

This chain uses TRBV5-4 with TRBJ2-1, with D possibly matching TRBD1 (5 bases). Germline V CDR1 and CDR2: SGHNT, YYREEE (reference sequence). The CDR3 runs 15 residues. Between the trimmed V and J ends, which lost 0 bases and 9 bases, there was a span of 16 bases. CDR3 sequence: CASSLEGVTGFEQFF. CDR3 in DNA: TGTGCCAGCAGCTTGGAAGGGGTTACGGGTTTTGAGCAGTTCTTC.

V and J are TRBV15 and TRBJ1-2; weak D call: TRBD1 (5 bases). The germline gives CDR1 LNHNV, CDR2 YYDKDF (reference sequence). CDR3 size: 13 residues. Trimming cost V 3 bases and J 7 bases, with 12 bases left between them. The CDR3 reads CATSRKGFGGYTF. The CDR3 DNA reads as TGTGCCACCAGCAGGAAGGGGTTCGGTGGCTACACCTTC.

V gene TRBV3-1 (or the pseudogene TRBV3-2) combines with J gene TRBJ2-3; D perhaps matches TRBD1 (5 bases). The germline V gene encodes CDR1 LGHDT and CDR2 YNNKEL (reference sequence). The CDR3 contains 14 residues. The germline V and J ends were trimmed by 3 bases and 2 bases, with 9 bases remaining between them. The CDR3 loop is CASSHRASTDTQYF. The CDR3 DNA sequence: TGTGCCAGCAGCCACAGGGCTTCCACAGATACGCAGTATTTT.

This clone has only one observation. CDR3 amino acids: CATSRAGGNQPQHF. The CDR3 DNA is TGTGCCACCAGCAGAGCAGGGGGTAATCAGCCCCAGCATTTT. The J gene is TRBJ1-5, the V gene TRBV15; 7 positions agree with TRBD1. The CDR3 is 14 amino acids. Losses at the gene ends were 1 base for V and 4 bases for J; bases not matched to a gene: 1. CDR1 and CDR2 (germline): LNHNV, YYDKDF (reference sequence).

The J gene is TRBJ2-2, the V gene TRBV28; D might be TRBD1 (6 bases). V lost 6 bases and J lost 4, with 18 bases in between. In germline, CDR1 is MDHEN, CDR2 SYDVKM. This CDR3 spans 16 amino acids. The DNA for the CDR3 is TGTGCCAGCAGGCGAACCCAGGGGAGCGGCACCGGGGAGCTGTTTTTT. It specifies CASRRTQGSGTGELFF.

The chain employs TRBV2 and TRBJ1-1; D uncertain. Germline V gene sequence: CDR1 SNHLY, CDR2 FYNNEI. Between the trimmed V and J ends, which lost 7 bases and 4 bases, there was a span of 16 bases. CDR3 length: 14 residues. The chain's CDR3 is CASKRGIGATEAFF. The CDR3 DNA is TGTGCCAGCAAAAGAGGGATAGGTGCCACTGAAGCTTTCTTT.

Here the CDR3 reads CASSVDRGPNQPQHF. The CDR3 nucleotides are TGTGCCAGCAGCGTCGACAGGGGGCCCAATCAGCCCCAGCATTTT. This chain connects TRBV6-5 to TRBJ1-5; 10 positions match TRBD1. V trimming: 6 bases; J trimming: 3 bases; junction bases outside the gene matches: 5. Germline V lookup: CDR1 MNHEY, CDR2 SVGAGI. This CDR3 has 15 residues.

V gene TRBV10-1 combines with J gene TRBJ2-2; 10 nucleotides align to TRBD2. This CDR3 comprises 17 residues. Germline loops: CDR1 WNHNN, CDR2 SYGVQD (reference sequence). V lost 0 bases, J lost 3 bases, and 4 bases stayed unmatched. The CDR3 loop is CASSESASGSYTGELFF. Here the CDR3 DNA reads TGCGCCAGCAGTGAGTCGGCTAGCGGGAGTTACACCGGGGAGCTGTTTTTT.

The rearrangement joins TRBV29-1 to TRBJ2-7, with 7 nucleotides matching TRBD1. The germline V gene encodes CDR1 SQVTM and CDR2 ANQGSEA. The CDR3 covers 12 residues. The V segment lost 6 bases and the J segment 5 bases; nucleotides outside the gene matches: 7. CDR3 sequence reads: CSVSTGTHEQYF. In DNA, the CDR3 is TGCAGCGTGTCGACAGGGACCCACGAGCAGTACTTC.

The genes are TRBV24-1 and TRBJ2-5; possibly TRBD1 for D (6 bases). The germline V gene has CDR1 KGHDR and CDR2 SFDVKD. The V end lost 5 bases, the J end lost 5 bases, and 11 bases lay between the germline ends. This CDR3 has 13 amino acids. CDR3 sequence reads: CATSAGVGETQYF. In DNA, the CDR3 is TGTGCCACCAGTGCAGGGGTGGGGGAGACCCAGTACTTC.

The chain uses TRBV3-1 (or the pseudogene TRBV3-2) and TRBJ2-7; TRBD2 matches at 11 bases. V lost 3 bases, J lost 6 bases, and 4 bases stayed unmatched. There are 14 residues in the CDR3. The germline V gene encodes CDR1 LGHDT and CDR2 YNNKEL (reference sequence). The CDR3 region is CASSHWTSGPEQYF. DNA of the CDR3: TGTGCCAGCAGCCATTGGACTAGCGGGCCCGAGCAGTACTTC.

V gene TRBV24-1 combines with J gene TRBJ2-1; TRBD1 might be the D (5 bases). Germline assignment: CDR1 KGHDR and CDR2 SFDVKD. This CDR3 region has 16 residues. V gave up 4 bases and J gave up 1 base, with 13 bases separating them. This CDR3 reads CATSDPGAKSYNEQFF. The CDR3 DNA is TGTGCCACCAGTGACCCTGGGGCGAAATCCTACAATGAGCAGTTCTTC.

This clone has just a few counts. An end of the junction differs from the germline gene, which may be a read error. The CDR3 loop is CSVVSPSRDTQYF. DNA of the CDR3: TGCAGCGTTGTTTCGCCTAGCAGAGATACGCAGTATTTT. The V call is TRBV29-1, the J call TRBJ2-3; TRBD2 might be the D (5 bases). The CDR3 is 13 residues long. Per germline, CDR1 SQVTM and CDR2 ANQGSEA.

The CDR3 DNA reads as TGTGCCAGCAGCTTGGATAGCGGGGAGCAGTTCTTC. It encodes CASSLDSGEQFF. The rearrangement joins TRBV5-4 to TRBJ2-1, with 7 bases that match TRBD2. Per the germline V gene, CDR1 is SGHNT and CDR2 is YYREEE (reference sequence). V was clipped by 0 bases and J by 10 bases; unmatched bases: 1. The CDR3 runs 12 residues.

The table lists this clone with a count of one. The V and J genes are TRBV18 and TRBJ1-1; no clear D gene. Germline V gene lookup returns CDR1 KGHSH and CDR2 LQKENI. V was trimmed by 6 bases and J by 8 bases, leaving 19 bases between them. This CDR3 has 14 amino acids. The CDR3 DNA reads TGTGCCAGCTCGTTCGCAGGCCAGAACATCGAAGCTTTCTTT. Residues: CASSFAGQNIEAFF. Drawing the rest from reference TRBV18 and TRBJ1-1, the complete variable domain is NAGVMQNPRHLVRRRGQEARLRCSPMKGHSHVYWYRQLPEEGLKFMVYLQKENIIDESGMPKERFSAEFPKEGPSILRIQQVVRGDSAAYFCASSFAGQNIEAFFGQGTRLTVV.

This rearrangement joins TRBV10-1 to TRBJ2-1; 12 bases map to TRBD2. The CDR3 sequence is 16 residues long. Per germline, CDR1 WNHNN and CDR2 SYGVQD (reference sequence). J was trimmed by 10 bases and V by 3 bases; bases with no gene match: 10. Here the CDR3 reads CASSDLASGGALEQFF. CDR3 nucleotides: TGCGCCAGCAGTGACCTGGCTAGCGGGGGGGCCTTAGAGCAGTTCTTC.

In its sample, this clone was seen a few times. This sequence joins TRBV5-1 and TRBJ2-2, with 9 bases aligning to TRBD1. In germline, CDR1 is SGHRS, CDR2 YFSETQ. Trimming took 2 bases from V and 4 from J; bases not matched to a gene: 9. There are 17 residues in the CDR3. CDR3: CASSFAPGQGTTGELFF. In DNA form, the CDR3 reads TGCGCCAGCAGCTTCGCCCCGGGACAGGGCACCACCGGGGAGCTGTTTTTT.

V and J are TRBV5-1 and TRBJ2-3, with 7 bases aligning to TRBD1. The CDR3 has 16 amino acids. V was clipped by 4 bases and J by 0 bases; unmatched bases: 8. Germline values: CDR1 SGHRS, CDR2 YFSETQ. The CDR3 loop reads CASSRGQQTSTDTQYF. The CDR3 bases are TGCGCCAGCAGCAGGGGACAGCAGACTAGCACAGATACGCAGTATTTT.

The chain employs TRBV29-1 and TRBJ2-3; 11 positions match TRBD2. The CDR3 runs 14 residues. V trimming: 7 bases; J trimming: 1 base; junction bases outside the gene matches: 4. Looked up from germline, CDR1 is SQVTM and CDR2 is ANQGSEA. In DNA, the CDR3 is TGCAGCGCCACACTAGCGGGGGGCACAGATACGCAGTATTTT. Translating it yields CSATLAGGTDTQYF.